This TCR beta chain originates from a study of OX40 agonist ivuxolimab in advanced cancers. Study in general: People who had prior anti-PD-1, anti-PD-L1 or anti-CTLA-4 therapy could take part, and around 43% had some.

Germline V gives CDR1 SGHRS, CDR2 YFSETQ. V lost 7 bases to trimming and J lost 5 bases, with 18 bases between them. This CDR3 comprises 15 residues. Measured with immunoSEQ multiplex PCR; TCRdb has only the in-frame clones, and not every one. The sample contains nearly 80,000 clones, more than 85% of which appear only once. Blood draws occurred at baseline, cycle 4 day 1, and cycle 7 day 1. For this clone: The antigen is undetermined.

Points from the study as a whole: Fewer expanded clones were found on average in CD4+ than in CD8+ T cells.

The sequence was collected from an adult with an advanced solid tumor such as melanoma, head and neck, liver or kidney cancer. J is TRBJ2-2 and V is TRBV5-1; D ambiguous. The specimen was CD4+ or CD8+ T cells sorted from blood, collected in a trial of the OX40 agonist ivuxolimab. CDR3 coding DNA: TGCGCCAGCGCGCTACGTTCACCCGATACCGGGGAGCTGTTTTTT. Translation: CASALRSPDTGELFF.